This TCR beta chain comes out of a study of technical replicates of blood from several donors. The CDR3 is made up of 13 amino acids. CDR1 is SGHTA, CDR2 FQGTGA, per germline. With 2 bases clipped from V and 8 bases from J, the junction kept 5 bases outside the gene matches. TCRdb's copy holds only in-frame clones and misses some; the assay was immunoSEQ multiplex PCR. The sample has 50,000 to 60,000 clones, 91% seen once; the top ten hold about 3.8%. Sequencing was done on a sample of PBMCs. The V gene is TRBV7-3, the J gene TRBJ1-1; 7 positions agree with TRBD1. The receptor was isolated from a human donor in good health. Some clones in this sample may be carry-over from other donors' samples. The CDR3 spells CASSLDRAGEAFF. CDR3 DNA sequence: TGTGCCAGCAGCTTAGACAGGGCCGGGGAAGCTTTCTTT.